The T cell receptor (beta chain) under discussion was sequenced for a study of PD-1 blockade in classical Hodgkin lymphoma. Study context: A 3 mg/kg intravenous dose of nivolumab was received by patients every 2 weeks. Regarding the study as a whole: Compared with healthy donors, newly diagnosed patients reportedly showed lower baseline TCR diversity. There was a significant rise in CD4+ TCR diversity by C4D1, with no such rise for CD8+. Prior to therapy, complete responders displayed diversity much like that of newly diagnosed patients.

Germline V gene data show CDR1 as MNHEY and CDR2 as SVGAGI. V shed 5 bases, J shed 3 bases, and the junction held 7 bases outside the gene matches. The CDR3 consists of 15 residues. This table comes from immunoSEQ multiplex PCR, and its TCRdb copy is limited to in-frame clones, with some not included. The table includes approximately 160,000 clones, around 73% detected once. On this clone: Its antigen is not known.

Every patient experienced relapse after autologous stem cell transplantation, and brentuximab vedotin exposure varied. This material consisted of peripheral blood mononuclear cells (PBMCs), taken before the second cycle of nivolumab. This sequence joins TRBV6-5 and TRBJ2-7; TRBD1 agrees at 10 bases. This TCR was sampled from a human donor with classical Hodgkin lymphoma. CDR3 DNA: TGTGCCAGCAGTCGCGACAGGGGGCGCGGCTACGAGCAGTACTTC. The encoded protein is CASSRDRGRGYEQYF.